These 6 T cell receptor beta chains originate from one sample sequenced in a study of blood T cell repertoires in COVID-19. Sequenced by immunoSEQ multiplex PCR; TCRdb stores in-frame clones only, minus some. The table lists 150,000 to 200,000 clones, approximately 85% of them singletons. The sample comprised peripheral blood. These receptors were taken from a human donor with active or convalescent COVID-19. The donor label of this sample is uncertain.

The chain uses TRBV5-6 and TRBJ2-3; 7 bases line up with TRBD2. Trimming took 6 bases from V and 5 from J; bases not matched to a gene: 9. The CDR3 totals 14 residues. The germline CDR1 and CDR2 sequences are SGHDT and YYEEEE. CDR3 sequence reads: CASTWGGEGDTQYF. In DNA, the CDR3 is TGTGCCAGCACTTGGGGCGGGGAGGGAGATACGCAGTATTTT.

The chain recombines TRBV11-2 with TRBJ1-6; a possible D gene is TRBD1 (5 bases). Germline V gene lookup returns CDR1 SGHAT and CDR2 FQNNGV. V was trimmed by 7 bases and J by 6 bases, leaving 7 bases between them. This CDR3 has 12 residues. In DNA, the CDR3 is TGTGCCAGCACGGGGGGTAATTCACCCCTCCACTTT. Amino acid sequence: CASTGGNSPLHF. Full variable domain (rest looked up from reference TRBV11-2 and TRBJ1-6): EAGVAQSPRYKIIEKRQSVAFWCNPISGHATLYWYQQILGQGPKLLIQFQNNGVVDDSQLPKDRFSAERLKGVDSTLKIQPAKLEDSAVYLCASTGGNSPLHFGNGTRLTVT.

The CDR3 here is CAIGTSGSPQETQYF. DNA for the CDR3: TGTGCCATCGGGACTAGCGGGAGTCCCCAAGAGACCCAGTACTTC. This chain links TRBV24-1 with TRBJ2-5, with TRBD2 matching over 14 bases. The CDR3 is made up of 15 amino acids. With V trimmed by 11 bases and J by 1 base, 5 bases remained unmatched. CDR1 and CDR2 (germline): KGHDR, SFDVKD.

This clone was detected only a few times. CDR3 nucleotides: TGTGCCAGCAGCTTTGCCGGGGGGCGGGAGGCCTATGGCTACACCTTC. It encodes CASSFAGGREAYGYTF. The genes are TRBV7-9 and TRBJ1-2, with D possibly TRBD1 on 6 matching bases. V lost 3 bases, J lost 4 bases, and 18 bases lay in between. The CDR3 is made up of 16 amino acids. The germline V gene has CDR1 SEHNR and CDR2 FQNEAQ (reference sequence).

The chain recombines TRBV5-1 with TRBJ2-7, with D perhaps TRBD1 (5 bases). Germline values: CDR1 SGHRS, CDR2 YFSETQ. V gave up 5 bases and J gave up 9 bases, with 15 bases separating them. The CDR3 length is 12 residues. Here the CDR3 reads CASSREGAGQYF. CDR3 nucleotides: TGCGCCAGCAGTCGTGAAGGGGCTGGGCAGTACTTC. Filled out from reference TRBV5-1 and TRBJ2-7, the complete variable domain reads KAGVTQTPRYLIKTRGQQVTLSCSPISGHRSVSWYQQTPGQGLQFLFEYFSETQRNKGNFPGRFSGRQFSNSRSEMNVSTLELGDSALYLCASSREGAGQYFGPGTRLTVT.

This chain uses TRBV4-3 with TRBJ2-5; 7 bases map to TRBD1. CDR1 is LGHNA and CDR2 is YSLEER in the germline V gene. CDR3 length: 16 amino acids. V dropped 2 bases and J dropped 4; count of bases not matched to a gene: 10. The CDR3 DNA follows: TGCGCCAGCAGCCAAAACAGGGGCGCACCCGCAGAGACCCAGTACTTC. Protein sequence: CASSQNRGAPAETQYF.